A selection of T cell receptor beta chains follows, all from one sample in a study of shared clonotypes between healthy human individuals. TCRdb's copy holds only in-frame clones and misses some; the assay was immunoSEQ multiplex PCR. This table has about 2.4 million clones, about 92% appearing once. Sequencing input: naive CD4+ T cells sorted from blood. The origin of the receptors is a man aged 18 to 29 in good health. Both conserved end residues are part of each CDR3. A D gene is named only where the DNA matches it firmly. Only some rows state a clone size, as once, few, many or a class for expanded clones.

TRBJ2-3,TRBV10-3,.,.,CAISEGFQDTQYF,TGTGCCATCAGTGAGGGGTTCCAAGATACGCAGTATTTT
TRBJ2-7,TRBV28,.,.,CASSRQAAYEQYF,TGTGCCAGCAGTCGACAGGCAGCCTACGAGCAGTACTTC
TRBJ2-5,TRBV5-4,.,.,CASRASAGFQETQYF,TGTGCCAGCAGGGCTAGCGCGGGCTTCCAAGAGACCCAGTACTTC
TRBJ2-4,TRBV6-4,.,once,CASSADSSGAKNIQYF,TGTGCCAGCAGTGCCGACAGTTCGGGGGCCAAAAACATTCAGTACTTC
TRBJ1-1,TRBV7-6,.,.,CASSLGPGLHNTEAFF,TGTGCCAGCAGCTTAGGCCCCGGGCTGCATAACACTGAAGCTTTCTTT
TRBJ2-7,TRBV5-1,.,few,CASSFQGTYEQYF,TGCGCCAGCAGCTTCCAGGGGACCTACGAGCAGTACTTC
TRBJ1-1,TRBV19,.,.,CASIREKNTEAFF,TGTGCCAGTATCAGAGAGAAGAACACTGAAGCTTTCTTT
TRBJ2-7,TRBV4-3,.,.,CASSQGGTYEQYF,TGCGCCAGCAGCCAAGGCGGTACCTACGAGCAGTACTTC
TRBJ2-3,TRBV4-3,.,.,CASSQARARGDTQYF,TGCGCCAGCAGCCAGGCAAGGGCCCGCGGAGATACGCAGTATTTT
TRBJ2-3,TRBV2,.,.,CASRMEGTQYF,TGTGCCAGCAGGATGGAAGGTACGCAGTATTTT
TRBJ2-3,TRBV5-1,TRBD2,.,CASSLTSGGVQYF,TGCGCCAGCAGCTTGACTAGCGGGGGCGTGCAGTATTTT
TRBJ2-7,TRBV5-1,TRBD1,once,CASSGLILWDSKKDYSYEQYF,TGCGCCAGCAGCGGCCTGATTTTGTGGGACAGCAAAAAAGATTACTCCTACGAGCAGTACTTC
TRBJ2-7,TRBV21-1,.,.,CASSKGRTDYEQYF,TGTGCCAGCAGCAAAGGAAGAACAGACTACGAGCAGTACTTC
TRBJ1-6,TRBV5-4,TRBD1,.,CASSSGQVPNSPLHF,TGTGCCAGCAGCTCTGGACAGGTCCCTAATTCACCCCTCCACTTT
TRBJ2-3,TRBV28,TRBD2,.,CASSDSGGPPVTQYF,TGTGCCAGCAGTGATAGCGGGGGTCCACCCGTCACGCAGTATTTT
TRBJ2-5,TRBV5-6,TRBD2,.,CASSLGRTRSSETQYF,TGTGCCAGCAGCCTAGGACGGACTAGAAGCTCAGAGACCCAGTACTTC
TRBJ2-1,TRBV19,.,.,CASSISGSPEQFF,TGTGCCAGTAGTATTAGTGGGAGTCCCGAGCAGTTCTTC
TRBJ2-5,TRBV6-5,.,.,CASGTGGQETQYF,TGTGCCAGCGGAACAGGAGGCCAAGAGACCCAGTACTTC
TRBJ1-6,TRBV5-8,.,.,CASSWGPDSPLHF,TGTGCCAGCAGCTGGGGACCGGATTCACCCCTCCACTTT
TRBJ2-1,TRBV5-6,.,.,CASSTGTSYNEQFF,TGTGCCAGCAGCACGGGGACATCCTACAATGAGCAGTTCTTC
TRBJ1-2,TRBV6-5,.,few,CASSRRTANYGYTF,TGTGCCAGCAGCCGACGTACAGCTAACTATGGCTACACCTTC
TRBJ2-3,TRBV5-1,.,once,CASRRHESTDTQYF,TGCGCCAGCAGACGACACGAGAGCACAGATACGCAGTATTTT
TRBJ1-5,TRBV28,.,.,CASSIRDRQPQHF,TGTGCCAGCAGTATCAGGGATCGGCAGCCCCAGCATTTT
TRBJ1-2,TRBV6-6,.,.,CASSYSGRQSYGYTF,TGTGCCAGCAGTTACTCGGGCAGACAAAGCTATGGCTACACCTTC
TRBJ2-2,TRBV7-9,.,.,CASSLQGSNTGELFF,TGTGCCAGCAGCCTACAGGGATCGAACACCGGGGAGCTGTTTTTT
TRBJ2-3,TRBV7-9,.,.,CASSPRDRQYF,TGTGCCAGCAGCCCCCGGGACCGGCAGTATTTT
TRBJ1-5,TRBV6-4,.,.,CASSTRVLDQPQHF,TGTGCCAGCAGTACGAGGGTTCTGGATCAGCCCCAGCATTTT
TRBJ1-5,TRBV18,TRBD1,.,CASSPSDRENQPQHF,TGTGCCAGCTCACCCTCGGACAGGGAAAATCAGCCCCAGCATTTT
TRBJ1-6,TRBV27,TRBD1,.,CASSPGQGADRPLHF,TGTGCCAGCAGTCCGGGACAGGGGGCCGACCGTCCCCTCCACTTT
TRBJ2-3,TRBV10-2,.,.,CASSVGTSYTDTQYF,TGCGCCAGCAGTGTAGGAACTAGTTACACAGATACGCAGTATTTT
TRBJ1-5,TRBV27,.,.,CASRGTPYSNQPQHF,TGTGCCAGCAGAGGGACACCTTATAGCAATCAGCCCCAGCATTTT
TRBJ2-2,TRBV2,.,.,CASSEHGANTGELFF,TGTGCCAGCAGTGAACACGGCGCGAACACCGGGGAGCTGTTTTTT
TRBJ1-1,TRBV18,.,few,CASSLLRGMNTEAFF,TGTGCCAGCTCATTACTTCGAGGGATGAACACTGAAGCTTTCTTT
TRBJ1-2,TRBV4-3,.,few,CASSQDLGQDNYGYTF,TGCGCCAGCAGCCAAGATCTAGGGCAGGACAACTATGGCTACACCTTC
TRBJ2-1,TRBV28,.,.,CAVGAPSYNEQFF,TGTGCCGTGGGGGCCCCTTCCTACAATGAGCAGTTCTTC
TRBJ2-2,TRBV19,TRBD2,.,CASRTSGIAGELFF,TGTGCCAGTAGGACTAGCGGGATTGCCGGGGAGCTGTTTTTT
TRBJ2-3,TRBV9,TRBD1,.,CASSVWDRGTDTQYF,TGTGCCAGCAGCGTGTGGGACAGGGGAACAGATACGCAGTATTTT
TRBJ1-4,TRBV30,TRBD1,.,CAFSLRGGGNEKLFF,TGTGCCTTTTCACTCCGCGGAGGGGGCAATGAAAAACTGTTTTTT
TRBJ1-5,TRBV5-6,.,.,CASSWYGDSNQPQHF,TGTGCCAGCAGCTGGTATGGTGATAGCAATCAGCCCCAGCATTTT
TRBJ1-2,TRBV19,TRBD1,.,CASSPIPGQGRQGYTF,TGTGCCAGTAGTCCAATTCCGGGACAGGGTCGGCAGGGCTACACCTTC
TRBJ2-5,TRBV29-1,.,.,CSTGPPSGQETQYF,TGCAGCACCGGTCCTCCCAGCGGCCAAGAGACCCAGTACTTC
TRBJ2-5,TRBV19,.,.,CASRSPPIETQYF,TGTGCCAGTAGATCTCCGCCGATTGAGACCCAGTACTTC
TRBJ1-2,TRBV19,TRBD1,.,CASTPRGTGVNYGYTF,TGTGCCAGTACCCCGAGGGGGACAGGGGTTAACTATGGCTACACCTTC
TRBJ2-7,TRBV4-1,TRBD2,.,CASSHPDSGGRVYEQYF,TGCGCCAGCAGCCACCCCGATAGCGGCGGGAGGGTTTACGAGCAGTACTTC
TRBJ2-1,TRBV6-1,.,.,CASSEVGRGSYNEQFF,TGTGCCAGCAGTGAAGTGGGCAGAGGCTCCTACAATGAGCAGTTCTTC
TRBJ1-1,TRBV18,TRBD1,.,CASSPPGGNTEAFF,TGTGCCAGCTCACCCCCAGGGGGGAACACTGAAGCTTTCTTT
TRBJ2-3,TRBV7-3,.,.,CASSSGILLTDTQYF,TGTGCCAGCAGCTCCGGAATTTTGTTAACCGATACGCAGTATTTT
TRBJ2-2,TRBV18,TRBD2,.,CASSSTERSLAGVGTGELFF,TGTGCCAGCTCATCAACCGAGAGGAGCCTAGCGGGAGTGGGCACCGGGGAGCTGTTTTTT
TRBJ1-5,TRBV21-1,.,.,CASSPREGSNQPQHF,TGTGCCAGCAGCCCCCGGGAGGGAAGCAATCAGCCCCAGCATTTT
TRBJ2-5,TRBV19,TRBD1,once,CASSIGGTAGQETQYF,TGTGCCAGTAGTATAGGTGGGACAGCCGGGCAAGAGACCCAGTACTTC